The T cell receptor beta chain described here comes from a study of CD8+ T cells in alopecia areata. The study, taken as a whole, reports: Affected scalp, especially in alopecia totalis/universalis, had a higher clonality than normal scalp did. Among the cells sequenced in scalp samples are also the resident alphabeta T cells of normal skin.

The germline CDR1 and CDR2 sequences are SGHVS and FNYEAQ. Trimming removed 7 bases from V and 4 bases from J, with 16 bases in between. This CDR3 spans 14 amino acids. Researchers picked out CD4+ and CD8+ T cells from PBMCs by sorting. A remark on this clone: What it binds is not known.

Sequencing templates came from extracted RNA that was reverse transcribed into cDNA. The assay was immunoSEQ multiplex PCR, and TCRdb's table has in-frame clones only and misses some. The sample has around 120,000 clones, less than 70% seen once; the top ten hold about 3%. Sequencing was performed on CD4+ T cells sorted from blood. This receptor was taken from a human donor in good health. The chain links TRBV7-6 to TRBJ1-2; the D gene is possibly TRBD1 (5 bases). The CDR3 spells CASTPGRSGYGYTF. CDR3 coding DNA: TGTGCCAGCACGCCGGGACGTTCCGGCTATGGCTACACCTTC. Complete variable domain (other parts from reference TRBV7-6 and TRBJ1-2): GAGVSQSPRYKVTKRGQDVALRCDPISGHVSLYWYRQALGQGPEFLTYFNYEAQQDKSGLPNDRFSAERPEGSISTLTIQRTEQRDSAMYRCASTPGRSGYGYTFGSGTRLTVV.